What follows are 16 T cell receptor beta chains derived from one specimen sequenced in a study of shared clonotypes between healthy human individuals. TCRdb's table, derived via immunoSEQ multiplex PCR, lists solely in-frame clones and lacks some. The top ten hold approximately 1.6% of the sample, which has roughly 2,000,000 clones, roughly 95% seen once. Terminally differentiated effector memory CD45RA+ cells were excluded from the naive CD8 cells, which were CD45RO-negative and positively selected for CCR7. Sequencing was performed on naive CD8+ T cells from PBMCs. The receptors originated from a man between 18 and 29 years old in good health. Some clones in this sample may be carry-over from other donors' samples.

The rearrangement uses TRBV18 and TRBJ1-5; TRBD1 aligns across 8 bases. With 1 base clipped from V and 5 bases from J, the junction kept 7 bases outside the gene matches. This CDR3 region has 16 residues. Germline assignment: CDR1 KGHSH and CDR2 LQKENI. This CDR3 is CASSPQGQGFDQPQHF. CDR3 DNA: TGTGCCAGCTCACCACAAGGACAGGGATTCGATCAGCCCCAGCATTTT.

CDR3 nucleotide sequence: TGTGCCAGCACCGACCTTGGACTAGCGGAAATGGAGCAGTTCTTC. Encoded protein: CASTDLGLAEMEQFF. The rearrangement joins TRBV5-4 to TRBJ2-1; 10 bases fit TRBD2. The trim removed 6 bases at V and 10 bases at J, leaving 13 bases unmatched. Germline V gene data show CDR1 as SGHNT and CDR2 as YYREEE (reference sequence). The CDR3 consists of 15 residues.

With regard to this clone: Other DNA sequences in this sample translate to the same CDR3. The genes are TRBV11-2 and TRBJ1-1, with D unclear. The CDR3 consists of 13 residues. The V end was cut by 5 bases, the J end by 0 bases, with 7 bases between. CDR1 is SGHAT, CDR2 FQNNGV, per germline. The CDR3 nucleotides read TGTGCCAGCAGCCTAGGAATGAACACTGAAGCTTTCTTT. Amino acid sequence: CASSLGMNTEAFF.

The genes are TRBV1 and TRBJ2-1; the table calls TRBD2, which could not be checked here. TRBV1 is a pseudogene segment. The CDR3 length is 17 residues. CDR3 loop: CTSSQPLGGGPRIEQFF. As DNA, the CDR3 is TGCACCAGCAGCCAACCCCTGGGGGGAGGGCCGAGAATTGAGCAGTTCTTC.

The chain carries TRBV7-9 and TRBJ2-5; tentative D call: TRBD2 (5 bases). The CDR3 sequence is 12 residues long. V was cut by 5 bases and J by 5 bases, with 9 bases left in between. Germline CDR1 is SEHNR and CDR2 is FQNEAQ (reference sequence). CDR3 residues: CASSTRRETQYF. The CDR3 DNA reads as TGTGCCAGCAGCACCAGGAGGGAGACCCAGTACTTC.

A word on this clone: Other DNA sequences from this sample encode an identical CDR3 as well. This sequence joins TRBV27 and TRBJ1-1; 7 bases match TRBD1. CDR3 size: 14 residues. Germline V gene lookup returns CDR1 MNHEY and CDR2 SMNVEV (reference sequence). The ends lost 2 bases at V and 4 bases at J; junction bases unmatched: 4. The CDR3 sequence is CASSLRQGGTEAFF. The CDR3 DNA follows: TGTGCCAGCAGTTTACGCCAGGGGGGCACTGAAGCTTTCTTT.

The CDR3 reads CASSGNLGNTIYF. CDR3 coding DNA: TGTGCCAGCAGCGGGAACCTCGGAAACACCATATATTTT. The chain links TRBV7-9 to TRBJ1-3; D remains unclear. Germline CDR1 is SEHNR and CDR2 is FQNEAQ (reference sequence). Trimming shortened V by 5 bases and J by 4 bases, and 9 bases separated the two germline ends. This CDR3 comprises 13 residues. The full variable domain, completed using reference TRBV7-9 and TRBJ1-3, is DTGVSQNPRHKITKRGQNVTFRCDPISEHNRLYWYRQTLGQGPEFLTYFQNEAQLEKSRLLSDRFSAERPKGSFSTLEIQRTEQGDSAMYLCASSGNLGNTIYFGEGSWLTVV.

The CDR3 spells CASSLAGQGNYEQYF. CDR3 nucleotide sequence: TGTGCCAGCAGCTTAGCCGGGCAGGGGAACTACGAGCAGTACTTC. The chain is built from TRBV7-6 and TRBJ2-7; possible D gene TRBD1, 6 bases. Trimming pared 0 bases from V and 3 bases from J, leaving 12 bases between. The CDR3 length is 15 residues. CDR1 and CDR2 from the germline V gene are SGHVS and FNYEAQ.

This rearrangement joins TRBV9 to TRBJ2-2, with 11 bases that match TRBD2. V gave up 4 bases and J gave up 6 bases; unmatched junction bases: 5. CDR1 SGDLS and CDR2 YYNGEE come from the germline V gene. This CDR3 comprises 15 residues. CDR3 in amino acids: CASSFSGRASGELFF. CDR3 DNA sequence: TGTGCCAGCAGCTTTAGCGGGAGGGCGTCCGGGGAGCTGTTTTTT.

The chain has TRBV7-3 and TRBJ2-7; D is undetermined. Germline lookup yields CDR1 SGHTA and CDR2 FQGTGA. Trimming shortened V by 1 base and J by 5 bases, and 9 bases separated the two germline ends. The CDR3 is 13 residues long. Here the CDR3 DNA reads TGTGCCAGCAGCTTAAAAGCGTGGAACGAGCAGTACTTC. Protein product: CASSLKAWNEQYF.

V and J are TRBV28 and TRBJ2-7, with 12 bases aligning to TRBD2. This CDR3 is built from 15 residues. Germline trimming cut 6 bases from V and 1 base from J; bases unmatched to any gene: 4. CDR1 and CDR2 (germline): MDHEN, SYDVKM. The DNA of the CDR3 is TGTGCCAGCAGACTCGGACTAGCGGGATCCTACGAGCAGTACTTC. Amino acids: CASRLGLAGSYEQYF.

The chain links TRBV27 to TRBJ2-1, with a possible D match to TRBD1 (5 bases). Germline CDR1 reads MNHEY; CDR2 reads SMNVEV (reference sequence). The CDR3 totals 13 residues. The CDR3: CAAGLSSYNEQFF. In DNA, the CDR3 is TGTGCGGCAGGGCTGAGCTCCTACAATGAGCAGTTCTTC.

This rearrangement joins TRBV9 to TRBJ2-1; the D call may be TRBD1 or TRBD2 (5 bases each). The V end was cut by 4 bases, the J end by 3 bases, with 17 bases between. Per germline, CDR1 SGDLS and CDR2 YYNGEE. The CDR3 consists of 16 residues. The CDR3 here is CASSSSSGPFYNEQFF. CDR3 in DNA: TGTGCCAGCAGCTCCTCATCGGGGCCCTTCTACAATGAGCAGTTCTTC.

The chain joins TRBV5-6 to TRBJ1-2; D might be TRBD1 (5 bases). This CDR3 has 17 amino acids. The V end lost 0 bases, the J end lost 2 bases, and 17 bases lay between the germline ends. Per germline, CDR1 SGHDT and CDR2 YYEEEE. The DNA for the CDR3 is TGTGCCAGCAGCTTGGAAGTGGGCAGGGACTACAACTATGGCTACACCTTC. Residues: CASSLEVGRDYNYGYTF.

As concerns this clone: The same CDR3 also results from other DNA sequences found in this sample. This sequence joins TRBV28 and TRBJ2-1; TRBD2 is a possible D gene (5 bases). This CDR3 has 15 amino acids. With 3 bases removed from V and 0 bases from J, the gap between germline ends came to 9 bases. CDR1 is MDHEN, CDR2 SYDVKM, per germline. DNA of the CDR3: TGTGCCAGCAGTTTCTCGGGGAGCTCCTACAATGAGCAGTTCTTC. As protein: CASSFSGSSYNEQFF.

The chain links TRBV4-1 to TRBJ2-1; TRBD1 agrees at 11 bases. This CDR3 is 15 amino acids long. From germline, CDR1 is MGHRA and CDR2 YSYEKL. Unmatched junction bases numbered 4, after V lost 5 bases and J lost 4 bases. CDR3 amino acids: CASSSGQGEYNEQFF. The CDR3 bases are TGCGCCAGCAGCTCGGGACAGGGGGAATACAATGAGCAGTTCTTC.